The rows below give T cell receptor beta chains drawn from one sample of a study of blood T cell repertoires in COVID-19. Libraries were prepared by immunoSEQ multiplex PCR; TCRdb keeps only in-frame clonotypes and omits some of them. This table holds approximately 330,000 clones, around 91% found once. Specimen: peripheral blood. The receptors shown here come from a woman between 35 and 50 years old with COVID-19, enrolled during active disease. Both conserved end residues are part of each CDR3. A D gene is named only where the DNA matches it firmly. Size values are once, few and many counts, or a class for expanded clones, and some rows have none.

j_call | d_call | clone_size | v_call | cdr3_nt | cdr3_aa
TRBJ1-1 | NA | NA | TRBV24-1 | TGTGCCACCAGGCCGCGGGGGGTGGACACTGAAGCTTTCTTT | CATRPRGVDTEAFF
TRBJ1-1 | NA | once | TRBV5-5 | TGTGCCAGCAGCTGGGACACGACCACTGAAGCTTTCTTT | CASSWDTTTEAFF
TRBJ2-5 | NA | NA | TRBV7-3 | TGTGCCAGCAGCCCCCAGGGCGGGGGCTGGGAGACCCAGTACTTC | CASSPQGGGWETQYF
TRBJ2-7 | NA | NA | TRBV7-8 | TGTGCCAGCAGCTTAGCGCTCGGGTACGAGCAGTACTTC | CASSLALGYEQYF
TRBJ1-2 | TRBD1 | NA | TRBV6-4 | TGTGCCAGCAGTGGGACAGGGGGCTACGGCTACACCTTC | CASSGTGGYGYTF
TRBJ2-5 | TRBD2 | NA | TRBV10-3 | TGTGCCTCGCAAGCGGGGGGGCGGGTAGAGACCCAGTACTTC | CASQAGGRVETQYF
TRBJ1-5 | NA | NA | TRBV5-1 | TGCGCCAGCAGCCTCGGGCTGGGAGGGAGCAATCAGCCCCAGCATTTT | CASSLGLGGSNQPQHF
TRBJ1-1 | NA | NA | TRBV10-3 | TGTGCCATCAGGAGGACAGAGGGGGTGAACACTGAAGCTTTCTTT | CAIRRTEGVNTEAFF
TRBJ2-1 | NA | NA | TRBV11-3 | TGTGCCAGCAGTATGGTCGGCGGATCTTACAATGAGCAGTTCTTC | CASSMVGGSYNEQFF
TRBJ2-6 | TRBD1 | NA | TRBV5-6 | TGTGCCAGCAGCTTGTTTGGACAGGGTGCAAGTGGGGCCAACGTCCTGACTTTC | CASSLFGQGASGANVLTF
TRBJ1-2 | TRBD1 | NA | TRBV3-1/TRBV3-2 | TGTGCCAGCAGCCCCCGACAGGGGGTGAGCTATGGCTACACCTTC | CASSPRQGVSYGYTF
TRBJ2-7 | NA | NA | TRBV14 | TGTGCCAGCAGCCCACCTGGAGCGGGTCTCTACGAGCAGTACTTC | CASSPPGAGLYEQYF
TRBJ1-5 | NA | NA | TRBV20-1 | TGCAGTGCTAGTTCCCTCTATAGCAATCAGCCCCAGCATTTT | CSASSLYSNQPQHF
TRBJ1-6 | NA | once | TRBV16 | TGTGCCAGCAGCCAATTAAGCGGGAGCTCCTATAATTCACCCCTCCACTTT | CASSQLSGSSYNSPLHF
TRBJ1-2 | NA | NA | TRBV28 | TGTGCCAGCAGTCACCATATTCCAACAGGGAGGGGTAACTATGGCTACACCTTC | CASSHHIPTGRGNYGYTF
TRBJ2-7 | TRBD1 | NA | TRBV4-3 | TGCGCCAGCAGCCAATACAGGGGTGAGGCCTACGAGCAGTACTTC | CASSQYRGEAYEQYF